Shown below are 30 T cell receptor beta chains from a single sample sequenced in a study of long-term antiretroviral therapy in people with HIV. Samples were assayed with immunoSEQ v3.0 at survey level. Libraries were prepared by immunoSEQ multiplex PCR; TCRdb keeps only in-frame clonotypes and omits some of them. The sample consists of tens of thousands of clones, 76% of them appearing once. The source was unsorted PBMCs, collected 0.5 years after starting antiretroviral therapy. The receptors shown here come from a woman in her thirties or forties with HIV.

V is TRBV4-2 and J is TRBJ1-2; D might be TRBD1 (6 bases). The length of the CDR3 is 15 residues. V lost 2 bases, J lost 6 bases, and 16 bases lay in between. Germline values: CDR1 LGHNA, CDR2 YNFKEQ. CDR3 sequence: CASSQPLTGSDGYTF. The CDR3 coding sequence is TGTGCCAGCAGCCAACCCCTGACAGGATCGGATGGCTACACCTTC.

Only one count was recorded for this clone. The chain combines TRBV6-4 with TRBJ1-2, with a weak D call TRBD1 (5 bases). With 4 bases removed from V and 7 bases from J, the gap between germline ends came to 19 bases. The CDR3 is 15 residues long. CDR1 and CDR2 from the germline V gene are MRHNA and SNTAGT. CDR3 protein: CASSVAPVGGGGYTF. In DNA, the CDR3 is TGTGCCAGCAGTGTAGCCCCTGTGGGGGGTGGTGGCTACACCTTC.

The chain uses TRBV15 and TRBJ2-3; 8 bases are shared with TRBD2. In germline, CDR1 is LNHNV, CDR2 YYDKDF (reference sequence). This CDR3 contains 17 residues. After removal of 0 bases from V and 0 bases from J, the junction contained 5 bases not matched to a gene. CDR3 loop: CATSRDVAGKSTDTQYF. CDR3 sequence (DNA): TGTGCCACCAGCAGAGATGTAGCGGGGAAAAGCACAGATACGCAGTATTTT.

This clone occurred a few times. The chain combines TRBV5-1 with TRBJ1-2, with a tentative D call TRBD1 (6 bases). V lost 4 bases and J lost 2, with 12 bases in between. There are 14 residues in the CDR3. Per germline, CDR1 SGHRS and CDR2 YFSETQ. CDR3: CASSVYTGNYGYTF. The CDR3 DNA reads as TGCGCCAGCAGCGTGTACACAGGGAACTATGGCTACACCTTC.

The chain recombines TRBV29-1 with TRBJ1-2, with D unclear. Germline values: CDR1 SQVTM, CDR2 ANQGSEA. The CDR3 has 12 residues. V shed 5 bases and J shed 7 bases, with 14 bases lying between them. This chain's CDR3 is CSVSVSTGGYTF. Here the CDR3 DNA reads TGCAGCGTTAGTGTCTCTACGGGTGGCTACACCTTC.

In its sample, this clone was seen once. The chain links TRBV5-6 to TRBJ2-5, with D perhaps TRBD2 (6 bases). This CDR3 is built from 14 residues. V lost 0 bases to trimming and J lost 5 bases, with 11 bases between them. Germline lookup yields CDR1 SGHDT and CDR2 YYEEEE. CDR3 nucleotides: TGTGCCAGCAGCTTGGAGGCTAGCGCGGAGACCCAGTACTTC. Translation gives CASSLEASAETQYF.

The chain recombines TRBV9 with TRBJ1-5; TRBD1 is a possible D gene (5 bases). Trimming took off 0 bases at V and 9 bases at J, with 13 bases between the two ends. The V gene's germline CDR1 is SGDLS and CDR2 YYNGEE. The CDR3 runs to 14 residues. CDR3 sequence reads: CASSVGGKGWPQHF. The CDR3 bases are TGTGCCAGCAGCGTAGGGGGCAAAGGGTGGCCCCAGCATTTT. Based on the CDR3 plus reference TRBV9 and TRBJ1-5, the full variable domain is DSGVTQTPKHLITATGQRVTLRCSPRSGDLSVYWYQQSLDQGLQFLIQYYNGEERAKGNILERFSAQQFPDLHSELNLSSLELGDSALYFCASSVGGKGWPQHFGDGTRLSIL.

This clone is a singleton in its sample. The CDR3 DNA reads as TGCGCCAGCAGCCAACAGGGAAATAGTGCTTATGGCTACACCTTC. Protein product: CASSQQGNSAYGYTF. The chain employs TRBV4-3 and TRBJ1-2, with D possibly TRBD1 on 5 matching bases. CDR1 and CDR2 from the germline V gene are LGHNA and YSLEER. V gave up 2 bases and J gave up 5 bases, with 15 bases separating them. This CDR3 has 15 residues.

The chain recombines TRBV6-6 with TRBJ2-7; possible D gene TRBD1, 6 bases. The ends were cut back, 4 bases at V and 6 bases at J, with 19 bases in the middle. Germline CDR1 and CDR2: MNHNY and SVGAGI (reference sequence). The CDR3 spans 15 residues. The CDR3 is CASSFSPAGDSEQYF. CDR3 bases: TGTGCCAGCAGTTTTTCCCCGGCAGGGGATAGCGAGCAGTACTTC.

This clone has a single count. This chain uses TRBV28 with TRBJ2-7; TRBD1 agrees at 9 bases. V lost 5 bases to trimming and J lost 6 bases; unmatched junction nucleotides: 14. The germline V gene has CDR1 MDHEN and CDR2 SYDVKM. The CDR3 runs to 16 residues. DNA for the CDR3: TGTGCCAGCAGTCCCCCAACCGGGACAGGGTTTTTCGAGCAGTACTTC. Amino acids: CASSPPTGTGFFEQYF.

CDR3: CASSLGLGELFF. The CDR3, as DNA: TGTGCCAGCAGCTTAGGGCTCGGGGAGCTGTTTTTT. The V and J genes are TRBV7-9 and TRBJ2-2; the D is unclear. CDR3 length: 12 amino acids. Germline CDR1 is SEHNR and CDR2 is FQNEAQ (reference sequence). Trimming removed 1 base at V and 7 bases at J, with 4 bases between.

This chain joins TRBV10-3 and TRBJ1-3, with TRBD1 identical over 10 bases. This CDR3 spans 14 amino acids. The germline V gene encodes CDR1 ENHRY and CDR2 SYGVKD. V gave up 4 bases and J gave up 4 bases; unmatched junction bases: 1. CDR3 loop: CAISGDRGGNTIYF. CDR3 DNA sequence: TGTGCCATCAGTGGGGACAGGGGAGGAAACACCATATATTTT.

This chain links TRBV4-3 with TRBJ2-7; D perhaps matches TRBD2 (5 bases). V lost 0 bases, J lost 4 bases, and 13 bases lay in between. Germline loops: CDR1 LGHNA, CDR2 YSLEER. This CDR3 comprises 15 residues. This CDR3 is CASSQDGLAEYEQYF. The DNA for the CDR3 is TGCGCCAGCAGCCAAGATGGGCTAGCCGAATACGAGCAGTACTTC.

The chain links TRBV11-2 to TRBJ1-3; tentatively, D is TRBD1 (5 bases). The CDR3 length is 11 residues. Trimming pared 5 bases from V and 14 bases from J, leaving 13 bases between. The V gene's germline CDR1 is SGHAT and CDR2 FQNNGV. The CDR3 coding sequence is TGTGCCAGCAGCCCCGGGACGACGGTATATTTT. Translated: CASSPGTTVYF.

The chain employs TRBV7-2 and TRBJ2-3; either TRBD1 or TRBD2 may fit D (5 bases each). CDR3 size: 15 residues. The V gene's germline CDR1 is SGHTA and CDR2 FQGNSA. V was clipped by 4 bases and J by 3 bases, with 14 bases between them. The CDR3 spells CASSSFGGGTDTQYF. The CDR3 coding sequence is TGTGCCAGCAGCTCCTTTGGGGGTGGAACAGATACGCAGTATTTT.

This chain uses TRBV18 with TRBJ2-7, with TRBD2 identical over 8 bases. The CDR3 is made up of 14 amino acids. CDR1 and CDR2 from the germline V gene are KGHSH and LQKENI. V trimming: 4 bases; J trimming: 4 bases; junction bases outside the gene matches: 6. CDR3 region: CASSQDGGGYEQYF. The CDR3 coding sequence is TGTGCCAGCTCACAGGACGGGGGGGGATACGAGCAGTACTTC.

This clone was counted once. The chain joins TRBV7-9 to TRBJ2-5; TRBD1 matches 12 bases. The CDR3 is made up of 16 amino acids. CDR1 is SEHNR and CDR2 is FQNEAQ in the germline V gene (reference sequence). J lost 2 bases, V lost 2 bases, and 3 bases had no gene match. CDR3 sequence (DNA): TGTGCCAGCAGCTTAAGGGGACAGGGGGCACAAGAGACCCAGTACTTC. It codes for CASSLRGQGAQETQYF.

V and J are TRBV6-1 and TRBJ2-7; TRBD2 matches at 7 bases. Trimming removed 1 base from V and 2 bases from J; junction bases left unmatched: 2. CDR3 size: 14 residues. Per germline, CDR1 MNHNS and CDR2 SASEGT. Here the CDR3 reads CASSEVGGTYEQYF. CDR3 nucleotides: TGTGCCAGCAGTGAAGTGGGAGGGACCTACGAGCAGTACTTC.

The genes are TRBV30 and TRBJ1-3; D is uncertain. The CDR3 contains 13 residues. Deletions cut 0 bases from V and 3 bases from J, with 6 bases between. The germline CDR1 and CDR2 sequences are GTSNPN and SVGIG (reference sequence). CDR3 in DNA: TGTGCCTGGAGTGTGTGGGATGGAAACACCATATATTTT. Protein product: CAWSVWDGNTIYF.

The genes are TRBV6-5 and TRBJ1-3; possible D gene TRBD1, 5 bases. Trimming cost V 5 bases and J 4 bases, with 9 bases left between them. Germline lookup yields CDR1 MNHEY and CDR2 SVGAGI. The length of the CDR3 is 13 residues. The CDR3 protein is CASSGGFGNTIYF. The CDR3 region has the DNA TGTGCCAGCAGTGGGGGTTTCGGAAACACCATATATTTT.

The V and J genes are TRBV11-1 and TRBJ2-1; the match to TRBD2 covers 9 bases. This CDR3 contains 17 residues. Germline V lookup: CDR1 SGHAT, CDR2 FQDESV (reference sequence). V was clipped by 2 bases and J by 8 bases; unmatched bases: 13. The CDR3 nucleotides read TGTGCCAGCAGCTTATTCCCTAGCGGGGTGGTTTTTGATGAGCAGTTCTTC. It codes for CASSLFPSGVVFDEQFF.

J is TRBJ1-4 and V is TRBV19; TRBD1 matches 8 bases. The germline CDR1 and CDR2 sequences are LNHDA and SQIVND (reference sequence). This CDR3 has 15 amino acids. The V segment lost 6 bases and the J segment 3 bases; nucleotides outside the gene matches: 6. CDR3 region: CASSPDRGANEKLFF. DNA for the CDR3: TGTGCCAGTAGCCCTGACAGGGGTGCTAATGAAAAACTGTTTTTT.

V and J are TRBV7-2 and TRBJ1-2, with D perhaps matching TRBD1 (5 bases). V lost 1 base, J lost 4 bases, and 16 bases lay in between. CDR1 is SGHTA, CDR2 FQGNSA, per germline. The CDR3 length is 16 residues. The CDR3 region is CASSLGIRERGYGYTF. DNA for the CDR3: TGTGCCAGCAGCTTAGGGATCAGGGAAAGGGGCTATGGCTACACCTTC.

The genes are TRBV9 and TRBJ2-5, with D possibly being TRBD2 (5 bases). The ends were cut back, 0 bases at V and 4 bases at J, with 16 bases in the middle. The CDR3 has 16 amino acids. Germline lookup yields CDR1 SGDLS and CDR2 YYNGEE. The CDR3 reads CASSVEKRFLRETQYF. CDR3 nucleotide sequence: TGTGCCAGCAGCGTAGAAAAGCGGTTCCTCCGAGAGACCCAGTACTTC.

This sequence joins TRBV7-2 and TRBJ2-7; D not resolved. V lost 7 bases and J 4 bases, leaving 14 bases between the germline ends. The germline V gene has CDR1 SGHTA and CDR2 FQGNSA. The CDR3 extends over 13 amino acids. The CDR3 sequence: CASTDPSLYEQYF. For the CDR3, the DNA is TGTGCCAGCACCGATCCCTCTTTGTACGAGCAGTACTTC.

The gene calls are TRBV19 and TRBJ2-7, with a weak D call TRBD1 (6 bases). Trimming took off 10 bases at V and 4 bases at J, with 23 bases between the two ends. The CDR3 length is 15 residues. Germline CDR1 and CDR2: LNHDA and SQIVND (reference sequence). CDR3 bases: TGTGCCACCTCACCAGGTCCGGGACAAATATACGAGCAGTACTTC. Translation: CATSPGPGQIYEQYF.

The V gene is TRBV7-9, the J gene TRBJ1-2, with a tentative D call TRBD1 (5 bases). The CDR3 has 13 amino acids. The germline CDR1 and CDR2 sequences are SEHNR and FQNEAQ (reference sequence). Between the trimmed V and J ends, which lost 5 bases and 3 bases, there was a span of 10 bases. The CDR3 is CASSRGHDYGYTF. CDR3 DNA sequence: TGTGCCAGCAGCCGAGGACACGACTATGGCTACACCTTC.

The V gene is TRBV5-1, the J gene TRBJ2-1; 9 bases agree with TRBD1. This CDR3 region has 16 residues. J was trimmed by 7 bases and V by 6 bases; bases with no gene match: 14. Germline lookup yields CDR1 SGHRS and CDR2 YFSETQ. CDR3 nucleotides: TGCGCCAGCACCCTTGCTCCGGGACAGGGTGCGAATGAGCAGTTCTTC. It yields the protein CASTLAPGQGANEQFF.

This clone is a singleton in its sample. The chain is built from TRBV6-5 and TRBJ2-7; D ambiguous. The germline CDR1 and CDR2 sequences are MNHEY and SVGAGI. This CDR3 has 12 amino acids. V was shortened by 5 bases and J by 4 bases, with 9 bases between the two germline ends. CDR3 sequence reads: CASSKGGYEQYF. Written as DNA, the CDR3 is TGTGCCAGCAGTAAGGGCGGTTACGAGCAGTACTTC.

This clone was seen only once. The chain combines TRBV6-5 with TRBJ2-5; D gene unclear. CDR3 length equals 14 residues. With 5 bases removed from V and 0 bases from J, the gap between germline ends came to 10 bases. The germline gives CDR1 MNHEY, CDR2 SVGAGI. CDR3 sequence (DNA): TGTGCCAGCAGTCGAACAGCGTACCAAGAGACCCAGTACTTC. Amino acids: CASSRTAYQETQYF.